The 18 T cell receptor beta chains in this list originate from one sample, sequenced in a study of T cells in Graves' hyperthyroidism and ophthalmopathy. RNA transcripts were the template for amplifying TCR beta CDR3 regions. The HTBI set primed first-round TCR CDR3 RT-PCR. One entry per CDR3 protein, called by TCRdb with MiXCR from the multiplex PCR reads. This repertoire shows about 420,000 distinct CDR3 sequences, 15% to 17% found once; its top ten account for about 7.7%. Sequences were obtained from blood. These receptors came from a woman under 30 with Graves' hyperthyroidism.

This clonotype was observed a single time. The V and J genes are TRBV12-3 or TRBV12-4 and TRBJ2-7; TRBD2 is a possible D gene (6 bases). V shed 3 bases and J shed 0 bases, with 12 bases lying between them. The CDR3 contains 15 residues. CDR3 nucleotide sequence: TGTGCCAGCAGTTTGGGGAGGACAACCTCCTACGAGCAGTACTTC. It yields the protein CASSLGRTTSYEQYF.

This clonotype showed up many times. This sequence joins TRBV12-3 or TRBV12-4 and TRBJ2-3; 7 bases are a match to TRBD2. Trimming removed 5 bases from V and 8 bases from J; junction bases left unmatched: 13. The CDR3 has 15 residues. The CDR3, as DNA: TGTGCCAGCAGTCCATCCCTGACTAGCCCGGCTACGCAGTATTTT. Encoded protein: CASSPSLTSPATQYF.

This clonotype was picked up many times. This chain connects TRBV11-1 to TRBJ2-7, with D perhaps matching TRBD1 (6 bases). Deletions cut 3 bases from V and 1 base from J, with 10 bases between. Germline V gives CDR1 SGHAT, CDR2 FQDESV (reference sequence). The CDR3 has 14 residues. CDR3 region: CASSFRDKSYEQYF. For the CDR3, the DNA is TGTGCCAGCAGCTTCCGGGACAAGTCCTACGAGCAGTACTTC. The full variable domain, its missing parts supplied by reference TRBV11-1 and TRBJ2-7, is EAEVAQSPRYKITEKSQAVAFWCDPISGHATLYWYRQILGQGPELLVQFQDESVVDDSQLPKDRFSAERLKGVDSTLKIQPAELGDSAMYLCASSFRDKSYEQYFGPGTRLTVT.

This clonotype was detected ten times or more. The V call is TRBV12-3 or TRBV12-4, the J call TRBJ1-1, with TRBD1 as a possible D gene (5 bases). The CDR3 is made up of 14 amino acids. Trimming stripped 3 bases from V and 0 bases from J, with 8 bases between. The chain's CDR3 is CASSFAGMNTEAFF. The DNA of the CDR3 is TGTGCCAGCAGTTTCGCAGGGATGAACACTGAAGCTTTCTTT.

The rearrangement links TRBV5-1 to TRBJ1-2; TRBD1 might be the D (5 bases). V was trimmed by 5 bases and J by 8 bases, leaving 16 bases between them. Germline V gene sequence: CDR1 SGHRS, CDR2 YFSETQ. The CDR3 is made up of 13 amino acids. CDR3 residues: CASSPVGAVGYTF. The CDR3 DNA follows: TGCGCCAGCAGTCCCGTAGGGGCAGTAGGCTACACCTTC.

The CDR3 nucleotides are TGTGCCAGCAGTGACCCCCGGGCTACCGAAGCTTTCTTT. It encodes CASSDPRATEAFF. V and J are TRBV6-1 and TRBJ1-1; D unclear. Germline V gene lookup returns CDR1 MNHNS and CDR2 SASEGT. Trimming shortened V by 3 bases and J by 8 bases, and 13 bases separated the two germline ends. This CDR3 is 13 amino acids long.

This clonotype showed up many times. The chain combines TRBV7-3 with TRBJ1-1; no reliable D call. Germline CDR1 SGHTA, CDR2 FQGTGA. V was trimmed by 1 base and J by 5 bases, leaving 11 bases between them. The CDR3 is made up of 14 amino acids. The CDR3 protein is CASSLIPNRTEAFF. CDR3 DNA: TGTGCCAGCAGCTTAATTCCGAATCGGACTGAAGCTTTCTTT.

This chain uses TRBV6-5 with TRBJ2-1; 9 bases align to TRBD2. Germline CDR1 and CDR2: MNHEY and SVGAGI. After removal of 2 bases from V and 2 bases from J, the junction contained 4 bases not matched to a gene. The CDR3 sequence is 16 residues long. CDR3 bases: TGTGCCAGCAGTTACCGCCCTAGCGGGGCCTACAATGAGCAGTTCTTC. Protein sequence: CASSYRPSGAYNEQFF.

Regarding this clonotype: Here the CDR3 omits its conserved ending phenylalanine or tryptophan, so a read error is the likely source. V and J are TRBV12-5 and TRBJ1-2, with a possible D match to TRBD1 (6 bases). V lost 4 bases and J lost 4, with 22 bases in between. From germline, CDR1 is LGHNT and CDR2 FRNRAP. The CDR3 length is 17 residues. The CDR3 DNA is TGTGCTAGTGGTTCCTTTCCGGACAGCATCAGATCCTATGGCTACACCTCC. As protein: CASGSFPDSIRSYGYTS.

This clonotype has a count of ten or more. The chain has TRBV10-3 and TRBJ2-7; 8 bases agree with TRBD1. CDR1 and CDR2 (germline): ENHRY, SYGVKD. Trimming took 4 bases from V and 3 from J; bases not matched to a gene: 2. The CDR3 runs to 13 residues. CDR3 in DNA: TGTGCCATCAGTGGGACAGGGAACTACGAGCAGTACTTC. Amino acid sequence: CAISGTGNYEQYF.

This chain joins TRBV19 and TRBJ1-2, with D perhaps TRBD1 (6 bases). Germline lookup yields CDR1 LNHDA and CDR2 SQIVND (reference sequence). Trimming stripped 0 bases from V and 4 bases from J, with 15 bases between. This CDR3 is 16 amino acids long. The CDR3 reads CASSIDRQGSGYGYTF. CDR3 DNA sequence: TGTGCCAGTAGTATAGATAGGCAGGGGTCGGGCTATGGCTACACCTTC.

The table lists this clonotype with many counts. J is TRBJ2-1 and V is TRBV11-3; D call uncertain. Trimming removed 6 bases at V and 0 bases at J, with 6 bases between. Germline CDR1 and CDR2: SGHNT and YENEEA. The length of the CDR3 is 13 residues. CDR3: CASRRDSYNEQFF. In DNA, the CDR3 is TGTGCCAGCAGGAGAGACTCCTACAATGAGCAGTTCTTC.

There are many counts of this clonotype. Written as DNA, the CDR3 is TGTGCCACCAACCGCCACCGACAGTCCCAAGAGACCCAGTACTTC. It translates to CATNRHRQSQETQYF. The V gene is TRBV6-1, the J gene TRBJ2-5, with TRBD1 as a possible D gene (5 bases). The CDR3 is 15 residues long. Trimming cost V 10 bases and J 1 base, with 19 bases left between them. Germline V lookup: CDR1 MNHNS, CDR2 SASEGT.

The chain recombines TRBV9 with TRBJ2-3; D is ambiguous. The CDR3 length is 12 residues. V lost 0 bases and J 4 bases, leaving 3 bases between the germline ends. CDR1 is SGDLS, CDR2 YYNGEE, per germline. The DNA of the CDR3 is TGTGCCAGCAGCGTAGCTTCAGATACGCAGTATTTT. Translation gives CASSVASDTQYF.

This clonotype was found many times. The CDR3 coding sequence is TGTGCCAGCGGCGTTATCCGAGGGTCCTACGAGCAGTACTTC. As protein: CASGVIRGSYEQYF. The V call is TRBV11-2, the J call TRBJ2-7, with D perhaps matching TRBD2 (5 bases). The CDR3 is made up of 14 amino acids. Trimming shortened V by 8 bases and J by 1 base, and 15 bases separated the two germline ends. CDR1 SGHAT and CDR2 FQNNGV come from the germline V gene. Drawing the rest from reference TRBV11-2 and TRBJ2-7, the complete variable domain is EAGVAQSPRYKIIEKRQSVAFWCNPISGHATLYWYQQILGQGPKLLIQFQNNGVVDDSQLPKDRFSAERLKGVDSTLKIQPAKLEDSAVYLCASGVIRGSYEQYFGPGTRLTVT.

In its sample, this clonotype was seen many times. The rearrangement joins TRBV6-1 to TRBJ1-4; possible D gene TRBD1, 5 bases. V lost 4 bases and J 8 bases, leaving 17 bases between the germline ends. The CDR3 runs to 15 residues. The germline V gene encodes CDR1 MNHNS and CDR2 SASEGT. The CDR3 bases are TGTGCCAGCAGTGGAGAAAGGGGATATGGCGAAAAACTGTTTTTT. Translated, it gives CASSGERGYGEKLFF.

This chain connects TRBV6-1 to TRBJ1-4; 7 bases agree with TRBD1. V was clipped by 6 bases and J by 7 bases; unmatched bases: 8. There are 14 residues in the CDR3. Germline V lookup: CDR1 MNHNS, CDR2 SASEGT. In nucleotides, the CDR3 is TGTGCCAGCAGCCGCGACAGGGATTCTGAAAAACTGTTTTTT. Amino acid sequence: CASSRDRDSEKLFF.

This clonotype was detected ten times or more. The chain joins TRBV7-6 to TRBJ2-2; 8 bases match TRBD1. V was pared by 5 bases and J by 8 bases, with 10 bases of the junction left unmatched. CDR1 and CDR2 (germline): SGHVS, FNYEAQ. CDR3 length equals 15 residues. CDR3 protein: CASSPSGQVMGELFF. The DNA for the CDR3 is TGTGCCAGCAGCCCTTCGGGACAGGTTATGGGGGAGCTGTTTTTT.